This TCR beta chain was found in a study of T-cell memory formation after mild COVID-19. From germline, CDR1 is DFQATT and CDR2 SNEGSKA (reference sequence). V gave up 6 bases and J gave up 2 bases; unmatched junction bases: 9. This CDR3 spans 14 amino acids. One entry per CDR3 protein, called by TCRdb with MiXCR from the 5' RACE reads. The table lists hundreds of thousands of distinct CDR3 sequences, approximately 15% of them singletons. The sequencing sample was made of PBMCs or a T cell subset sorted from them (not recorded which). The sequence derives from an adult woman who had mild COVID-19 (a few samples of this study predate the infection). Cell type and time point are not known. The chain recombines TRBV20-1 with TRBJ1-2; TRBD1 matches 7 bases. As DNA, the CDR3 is TGCAGTGCCCCGAGGGAAGGGGGCAACTATGGCTACACCTTC. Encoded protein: CSAPREGGNYGYTF.